The 30 T cell receptor beta chains in this list originate from one sample, sequenced in a study of regulatory T cells in long-lasting Graves disease. The time point: newly diagnosed GD, antithyroid drugs for less than 3 months. PBMC RNA served as the TCR library source. Researchers made TCR beta libraries by using iRepertoire HTBI primers and running Arm-PCR on CDR3 regions. TCRdb processed the multiplex PCR reads anew with MiXCR; each CDR3 protein has one entry. Among hundreds of thousands of distinct CDR3 sequences listed, about 16% were seen once. This same sample was also part of a study on T cells in Graves' hyperthyroidism and ophthalmopathy.

Source: peripheral blood mononuclear cells (PBMCs), taken at new diagnosis, from a patient treated with antithyroid drugs. The receptors stem from a woman in her 30s with Graves disease.

V and J are TRBV24-1 and TRBJ1-5; 10 bases line up with TRBD1. The CDR3 spans 15 residues. Germline trimming cut 3 bases from V and 6 bases from J; bases unmatched to any gene: 4. Looked up from germline, CDR1 is KGHDR and CDR2 is SFDVKD. The CDR3, as DNA: TGTGCCACCAGTGATGGGGGACAGGGGTCTCAGCCCCAGCATTTT. This codes for CATSDGGQGSQPQHF.

Turning to this clonotype: This could be a read error, since a much larger clone is one nucleotide away. J is TRBJ1-4 and V is TRBV3-1, with a possible D match to TRBD1 (6 bases). The CDR3 sequence is 14 residues long. The germline V gene encodes CDR1 LGHDT and CDR2 YNNKEL (reference sequence). Trimming removed 4 bases from V and 5 bases from J, with 11 bases in between. CDR3 sequence reads: CASSREGGNEKLFF. In DNA, the CDR3 is TGTGCCAGCAGCCGGGAAGGGGGGAATGAAAAACTGTTTTTT.

V is TRBV6-2 or TRBV6-3 and J is TRBJ2-1; 9 bases align to TRBD1. CDR1 is MNHEY, CDR2 SVGEGT, per germline. CDR3 length: 17 residues. Trimming removed 2 bases from V and 4 bases from J; junction bases left unmatched: 9. CDR3 protein: CASSYAAGTGRYNEQFF. CDR3 bases: TGTGCCAGCAGTTACGCCGCCGGGACAGGGCGTTACAATGAGCAGTTCTTC.

This sequence joins TRBV14 and TRBJ2-5; D unresolved. V lost 0 bases to trimming and J lost 4 bases, with 6 bases between them. This CDR3 is built from 13 residues. Per the germline V gene, CDR1 is SGHDN and CDR2 is FVKESK. The CDR3 region has the DNA TGTGCCAGCAGCCAAGACCTAGGAGAGACCCAGTACTTC. Protein sequence: CASSQDLGETQYF.

This clonotype was counted ten times or more. V gene TRBV7-9 combines with J gene TRBJ1-1; TRBD1 is a possible D gene (6 bases). V was cut by 2 bases and J by 4 bases, with 11 bases left in between. The germline V gene has CDR1 SEHNR and CDR2 FQNEAQ (reference sequence). The CDR3 spans 14 residues. CDR3 amino acids: CASSLQGWGTEAFF. In nucleotides, the CDR3 is TGTGCCAGCAGCTTACAGGGGTGGGGCACTGAAGCTTTCTTT. Together with reference TRBV7-9 and TRBJ1-1, the CDR3 gives the full variable domain: DTGVSQNPRHKITKRGQNVTFRCDPISEHNRLYWYRQTLGQGPEFLTYFQNEAQLEKSRLLSDRFSAERPKGSFSTLEIQRTEQGDSAMYLCASSLQGWGTEAFFGQGTRLTVV.

The V call is TRBV28, the J call TRBJ1-5; 7 bases match TRBD1. Germline V gene lookup returns CDR1 MDHEN and CDR2 SYDVKM. The junction had 11 bases not matched to a gene; V was cut back by 6 bases and J by 3 bases. The CDR3 has 16 residues. The DNA for the CDR3 is TGTGCCAGCAGATATTTAAGACAGGGTAACAATCAGCCCCAGCATTTT. This codes for CASRYLRQGNNQPQHF.

About this clonotype: A much larger clone lies one base from this, so it may be a read error. The chain links TRBV7-2 to TRBJ2-1; TRBD1 is a possible D gene (6 bases). The CDR3 loop spans 14 amino acids. Deletions cut 5 bases from V and 10 bases from J, with 18 bases between. Germline V gene lookup returns CDR1 SGHTA and CDR2 FQGNSA. CDR3 DNA sequence: TGTGCCAGCAGCCAAAATTACAGGGCCTCCGAGCAGTTCTTC. As protein: CASSQNYRASEQFF. The full variable domain, rest sourced from reference TRBV7-2 and TRBJ2-1, is GAGVSQSPSNKVTEKGKDVELRCDPISGHTALYWYRQSLGQGLEFLIYFQGNSAPDKSGLPSDRFSAERTGGSVSTLTIQRTQQEDSAVYLCASSQNYRASEQFFGPGTRLTVL.

Many counts were recorded for this clonotype. V gene TRBV7-9 combines with J gene TRBJ1-1; no clear D. The length of the CDR3 is 13 residues. The germline V gene has CDR1 SEHNR and CDR2 FQNEAQ (reference sequence). V lost 5 bases and J lost 4, with 11 bases in between. In DNA, the CDR3 is TGTGCCAGCAGCCGTTGGGAGGCCACTGAAGCTTTCTTT. It translates to CASSRWEATEAFF.

The chain is built from TRBV15 and TRBJ2-3; D might be TRBD2 (6 bases). This CDR3 region has 13 residues. V lost 5 bases, J lost 9 bases, and 15 bases lay in between. Germline V gives CDR1 LNHNV, CDR2 YYDKDF (reference sequence). CDR3 protein: CATSFGRGETQYF. In nucleotides, the CDR3 is TGTGCCACCAGCTTCGGTCGCGGGGAGACGCAGTATTTT.

This clonotype was recorded a few times. The V call is TRBV5-1, the J call TRBJ1-1; the D is unclear. Trimming removed 2 bases at V and 0 bases at J, with 11 bases between. Germline values: CDR1 SGHRS, CDR2 YFSETQ. CDR3 length: 15 amino acids. The CDR3 DNA reads TGCGCCAGCAGCTTCCTGGTAGGTATGAACACTGAAGCTTTCTTT. This gives the protein CASSFLVGMNTEAFF. The complete variable domain, with remaining parts taken from reference TRBV5-1 and TRBJ1-1, reads KAGVTQTPRYLIKTRGQQVTLSCSPISGHRSVSWYQQTPGQGLQFLFEYFSETQRNKGNFPGRFSGRQFSNSRSEMNVSTLELGDSALYLCASSFLVGMNTEAFFGQGTRLTVV.

This sequence joins TRBV5-1 and TRBJ2-4, with 9 bases that match TRBD1. The junction had 7 bases not matched to a gene; V was cut back by 4 bases and J by 8 bases. Germline V gene data show CDR1 as SGHRS and CDR2 as YFSETQ. The CDR3 loop spans 14 amino acids. The CDR3 protein is CASSAGQGSDIQYF. In DNA form, the CDR3 reads TGCGCCAGCAGCGCAGGACAGGGGAGTGACATTCAGTACTTC. Drawing the rest from reference TRBV5-1 and TRBJ2-4, the complete variable domain is KAGVTQTPRYLIKTRGQQVTLSCSPISGHRSVSWYQQTPGQGLQFLFEYFSETQRNKGNFPGRFSGRQFSNSRSEMNVSTLELGDSALYLCASSAGQGSDIQYFGAGTRLSVL.

This clonotype was observed many times. The gene calls are TRBV24-1 and TRBJ2-1; a weak D match, TRBD1 (6 bases). CDR1 and CDR2 (germline): KGHDR, SFDVKD. The V gene lost 4 bases and the J gene lost 5 bases, with 8 bases spanning the gap. CDR3 size: 13 residues. The CDR3 DNA reads as TGTGCCACCAGTGACTACAGGGACAATGAGCAGTTCTTC. Protein: CATSDYRDNEQFF.

The gene calls are TRBV20-1 and TRBJ2-3, with 11 bases identical to TRBD2. This CDR3 has 14 residues. Germline loops: CDR1 DFQATT, CDR2 SNEGSKA (reference sequence). The V gene end was trimmed by 1 base and the J gene end by 5 bases; junction bases not matched to a gene: 2. This CDR3 reads CSARGLAGLDTQYF. CDR3 bases: TGCAGTGCTAGAGGACTAGCGGGATTAGATACGCAGTATTTT.

This clonotype was recorded a few times. J is TRBJ1-1 and V is TRBV19; D is unclear. Germline assignment: CDR1 LNHDA and CDR2 SQIVND (reference sequence). The germline V and J ends were trimmed by 3 bases and 5 bases, with 10 bases remaining between them. The CDR3 runs 13 residues. The CDR3 bases are TGTGCCAGTAGTATTTCACCTCCTACTGAAGCTTTCTTT. The encoded protein is CASSISPPTEAFF.

This clonotype was observed at least ten times. The chain joins TRBV27 to TRBJ2-5; 8 nucleotides match TRBD2. Germline loops: CDR1 MNHEY, CDR2 SMNVEV (reference sequence). The CDR3 runs to 14 residues. The J segment lost 5 bases and the V segment lost 8 bases, leaving 10 bases of the junction unmatched. The CDR3 protein is CASGRGLEGETQYF. The CDR3 DNA reads TGTGCCAGCGGGAGGGGACTAGAGGGTGAGACCCAGTACTTC.

The V call is TRBV11-3, the J call TRBJ2-1; 7 bases are a match to TRBD2. The CDR3 extends over 16 amino acids. V lost 5 bases to trimming and J lost 0 bases; unmatched junction nucleotides: 7. Germline CDR1 SGHNT, CDR2 YENEEA. CDR3: CASSPQGGSSYNEQFF. DNA for the CDR3: TGTGCCAGCAGCCCCCAGGGCGGGAGCTCCTACAATGAGCAGTTCTTC.

J is TRBJ2-1 and V is TRBV18, with 12 bases aligning to TRBD2. V lost 2 bases and J lost 4; bases outside the gene matches: 0. This CDR3 region has 15 residues. CDR1 is KGHSH and CDR2 is LQKENI in the germline V gene. CDR3 DNA sequence: TGTGCCAGCTCACCAACTAGCGGGAGGTACAATGAGCAGTTCTTC. It encodes CASSPTSGRYNEQFF.

The genes are TRBV12-3 or TRBV12-4 and TRBJ2-4; D is tentatively TRBD1 or TRBD2 (6 bases each). The ends were cut back, 1 base at V and 0 bases at J, with 7 bases in the middle. The CDR3 consists of 15 residues. The CDR3 protein is CASSLEGGAKNIQYF. The CDR3 region has the DNA TGTGCCAGCAGTTTAGAGGGGGGAGCCAAAAACATTCAGTACTTC.

The J gene is TRBJ2-7, the V gene TRBV5-4, with D unresolved. Germline V gene sequence: CDR1 SGHNT, CDR2 YYREEE (reference sequence). The V gene lost 2 bases and the J gene lost 3 bases, with 6 bases spanning the gap. The CDR3 runs to 12 residues. CDR3 DNA sequence: TGTGCCAGCAGCTTAAACTACTACGAGCAGTACTTC. It is translated as CASSLNYYEQYF.

This clonotype showed up many times. This chain uses TRBV7-2 with TRBJ2-7; TRBD2 agrees at 9 bases. There are 15 residues in the CDR3. The germline gives CDR1 SGHTA, CDR2 FQGNSA. J lost 6 bases, V lost 1 base, and 7 bases had no gene match. The CDR3 coding sequence is TGTGCCAGCAGCTTAGGGTTAGCGGGAGTTCCCGAGCAGTACTTC. Translating it yields CASSLGLAGVPEQYF.

This clonotype showed up just a few times. This chain links TRBV4-2 with TRBJ2-3, with no clear D. CDR1 is LGHNA, CDR2 YNFKEQ, per germline. Trimming removed 2 bases from V and 0 bases from J, with 9 bases in between. This CDR3 is built from 15 residues. CDR3 loop: CASSQNHGSTDTQYF. The CDR3 coding sequence is TGTGCCAGCAGCCAAAATCACGGCAGCACAGATACGCAGTATTTT.

The chain couples TRBV12-3 or TRBV12-4 to TRBJ2-2; TRBD1 might be the D (6 bases). This CDR3 contains 12 residues. The V gene lost 6 bases and the J gene lost 8 bases, with 10 bases spanning the gap. This CDR3 reads CASSTRGGELFF. Written as DNA, the CDR3 is TGTGCCAGCAGCACCAGGGGAGGGGAGCTGTTTTTT.

This chain links TRBV29-1 with TRBJ1-1; D might be TRBD1 (5 bases). The CDR3 sequence is 14 residues long. Germline CDR1 reads SQVTM; CDR2 reads ANQGSEA. Trimming cost V 4 bases and J 0 bases, with 12 bases left between them. The CDR3 DNA reads as TGCAGCGTTGCCAAGACAGTTATGAACACTGAAGCTTTCTTT. This gives the protein CSVAKTVMNTEAFF.

CDR3 sequence (DNA): TGTGCCAGCAGCGACGAGGCAGGGACCACTTTTGGCTACACCTTC. As protein: CASSDEAGTTFGYTF. The genes are TRBV6-4 and TRBJ1-2; possibly TRBD1 for D (5 bases). V gave up 6 bases and J gave up 7 bases, with 21 bases separating them. CDR1 is MRHNA, CDR2 SNTAGT, per germline. The CDR3 length is 15 residues.

Ten or more counts support this clonotype. The V and J genes are TRBV30 and TRBJ1-2; no clear D. The CDR3 has 10 residues. Germline V gene data show CDR1 as GTSNPN and CDR2 as SVGIG (reference sequence). The germline V and J ends were trimmed by 3 bases and 9 bases, with 8 bases remaining between them. CDR3 residues: CAWRTASYTF. CDR3 DNA: TGTGCCTGGAGGACCGCGAGCTACACCTTC.

The chain uses TRBV4-1 and TRBJ1-6; D is undetermined. Looked up from germline, CDR1 is MGHRA and CDR2 is YSYEKL. The V end was cut by 1 base, the J end by 8 bases, with 15 bases between. This CDR3 is 16 amino acids long. Here the CDR3 reads CASSQGAARGYSPLHF. For the CDR3, the DNA is TGCGCCAGCAGCCAAGGAGCTGCGCGGGGTTATTCACCCCTCCACTTT.

Ten or more counts support this clonotype. The V gene is TRBV6-5, the J gene TRBJ2-3, with D possibly being TRBD2 (6 bases). CDR1 and CDR2 (germline): MNHEY, SVGAGI. The CDR3 totals 15 residues. Trimming took off 4 bases at V and 3 bases at J, with 14 bases between the two ends. The DNA of the CDR3 is TGTGCCAGCAGTTGGCGCCGGGACTTAACAGATACGCAGTATTTT. It codes for CASSWRRDLTDTQYF.

Notes on this clonotype: A far larger clone lies a single base away; this is likely a read error. Lacking the conserved final phenylalanine or tryptophan, this CDR3 likely reflects a read error. The V gene is TRBV11-3, the J gene TRBJ2-7, with D possibly matching TRBD1 (6 bases). The V end lost 2 bases, the J end lost 5 bases, and 16 bases lay between the germline ends. This CDR3 has 15 residues. Germline V gives CDR1 SGHNT, CDR2 YENEEA. In DNA form, the CDR3 reads TGTGCCAGCAGCTTAATCGGGTCTGCAGGGGACGAGCAGTACCTC. Translated, it gives CASSLIGSAGDEQYL.

This clonotype has at least ten counts. The chain combines TRBV6-5 with TRBJ2-5; D tentatively reads TRBD1 or TRBD2 (5 bases each). Trimming stripped 2 bases from V and 4 bases from J, with 5 bases between. CDR1 and CDR2 from the germline V gene are MNHEY and SVGAGI. This CDR3 contains 12 residues. CDR3 loop: CASSYGGETQYF. The CDR3 nucleotides read TGTGCCAGCAGTTACGGGGGAGAGACCCAGTACTTC.

There are a few counts of this clonotype. This chain connects TRBV19 to TRBJ2-7; 10 bases are a match to TRBD2. V lost 3 bases and J lost 0; bases outside the gene matches: 2. Germline assignment: CDR1 LNHDA and CDR2 SQIVND (reference sequence). This CDR3 contains 15 residues. CDR3 nucleotide sequence: TGTGCCAGTAGTATGGCTAGCGGGAGCTCCTACGAGCAGTACTTC. It encodes CASSMASGSSYEQYF.